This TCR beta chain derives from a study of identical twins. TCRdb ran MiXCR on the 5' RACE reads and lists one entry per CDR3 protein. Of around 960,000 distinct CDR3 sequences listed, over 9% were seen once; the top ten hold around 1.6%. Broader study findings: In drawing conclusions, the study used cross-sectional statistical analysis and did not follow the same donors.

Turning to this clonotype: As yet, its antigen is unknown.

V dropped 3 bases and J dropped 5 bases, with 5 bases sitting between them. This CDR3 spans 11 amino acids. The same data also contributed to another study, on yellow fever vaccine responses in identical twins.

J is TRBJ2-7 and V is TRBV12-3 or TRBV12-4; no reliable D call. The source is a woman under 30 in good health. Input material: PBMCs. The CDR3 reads CASSFGNEQYV. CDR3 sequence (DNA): TGTGCCAGCAGTTTTGGGAACGAGCAGTACGTC.